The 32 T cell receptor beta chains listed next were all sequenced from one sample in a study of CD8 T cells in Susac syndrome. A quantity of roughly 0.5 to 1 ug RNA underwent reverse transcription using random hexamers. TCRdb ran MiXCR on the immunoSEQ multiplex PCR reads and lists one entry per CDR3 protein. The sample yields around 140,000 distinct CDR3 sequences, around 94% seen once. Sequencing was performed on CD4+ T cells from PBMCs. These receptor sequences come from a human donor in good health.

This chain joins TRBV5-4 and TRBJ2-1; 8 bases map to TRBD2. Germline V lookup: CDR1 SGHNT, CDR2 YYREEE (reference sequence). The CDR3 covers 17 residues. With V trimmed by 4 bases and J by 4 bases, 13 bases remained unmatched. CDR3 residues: CASSPQRGPPGYNEQFF. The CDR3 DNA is TGTGCCAGCAGCCCTCAGCGGGGGCCTCCTGGGTACAATGAGCAGTTCTTC. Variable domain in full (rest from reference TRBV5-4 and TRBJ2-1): ETGVTQSPTHLIKTRGQQVTLRCSSQSGHNTVSWYQQALGQGPQFIFQYYREEENGRGNFPPRFSGLQFPNYSSELNVNALELDDSALYLCASSPQRGPPGYNEQFFGPGTRLTVL.

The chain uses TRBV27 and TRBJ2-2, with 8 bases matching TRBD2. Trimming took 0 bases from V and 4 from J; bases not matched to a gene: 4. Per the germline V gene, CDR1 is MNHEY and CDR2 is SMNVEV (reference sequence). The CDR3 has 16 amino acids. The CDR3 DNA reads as TGTGCCAGCAGTTTATCGGTAGCGGGACCCACCGGGGAGCTGTTTTTT. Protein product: CASSLSVAGPTGELFF.

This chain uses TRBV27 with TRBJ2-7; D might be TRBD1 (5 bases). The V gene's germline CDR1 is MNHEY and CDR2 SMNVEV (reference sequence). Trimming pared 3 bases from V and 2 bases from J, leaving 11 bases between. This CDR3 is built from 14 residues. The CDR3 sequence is CASSLWQGAYEQYF. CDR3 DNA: TGTGCCAGCAGTTTGTGGCAGGGCGCCTACGAGCAGTACTTC.

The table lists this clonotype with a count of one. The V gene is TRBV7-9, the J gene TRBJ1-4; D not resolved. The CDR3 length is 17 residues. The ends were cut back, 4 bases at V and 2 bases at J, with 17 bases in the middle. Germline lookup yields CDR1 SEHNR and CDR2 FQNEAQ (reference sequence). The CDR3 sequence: CASSSWGGGFTNEKLFF. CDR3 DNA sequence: TGTGCCAGCAGCTCATGGGGTGGAGGCTTCACTAATGAAAAACTGTTTTTT.

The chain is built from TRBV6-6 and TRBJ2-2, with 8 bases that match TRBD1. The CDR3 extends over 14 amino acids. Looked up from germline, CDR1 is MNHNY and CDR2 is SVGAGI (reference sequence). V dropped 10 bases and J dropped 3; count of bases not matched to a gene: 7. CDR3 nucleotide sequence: TGTGCCACCACAAACAGGGGGGACACCGGGGAGCTGTTTTTT. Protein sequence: CATTNRGDTGELFF.

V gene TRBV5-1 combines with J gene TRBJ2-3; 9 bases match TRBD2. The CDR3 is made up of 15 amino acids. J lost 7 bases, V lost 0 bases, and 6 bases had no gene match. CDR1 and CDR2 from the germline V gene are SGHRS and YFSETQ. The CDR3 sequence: CASSLASGEGYTQYF. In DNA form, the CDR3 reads TGCGCCAGCAGCTTGGCTAGCGGGGAGGGGTATACGCAGTATTTT.

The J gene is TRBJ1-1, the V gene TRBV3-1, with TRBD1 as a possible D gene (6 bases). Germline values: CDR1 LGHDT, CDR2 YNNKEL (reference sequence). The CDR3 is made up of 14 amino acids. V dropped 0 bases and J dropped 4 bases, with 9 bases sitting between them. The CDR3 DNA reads TGTGCCAGCAGCCAAGAGGGGGCGGGCACTGAAGCTTTCTTT. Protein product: CASSQEGAGTEAFF.

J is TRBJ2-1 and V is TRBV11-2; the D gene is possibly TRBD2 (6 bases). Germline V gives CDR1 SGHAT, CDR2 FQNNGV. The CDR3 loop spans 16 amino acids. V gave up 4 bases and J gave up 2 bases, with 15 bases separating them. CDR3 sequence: CASSSLYGGPYNEQFF. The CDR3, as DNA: TGTGCCAGCAGCTCGTTGTACGGAGGGCCCTACAATGAGCAGTTCTTC.

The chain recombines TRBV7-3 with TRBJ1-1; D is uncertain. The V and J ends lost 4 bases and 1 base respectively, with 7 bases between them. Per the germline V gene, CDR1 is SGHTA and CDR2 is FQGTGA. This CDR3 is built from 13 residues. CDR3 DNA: TGTGCCAGCAGCTACAGCGCGAACACTGAAGCTTTCTTT. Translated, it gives CASSYSANTEAFF.

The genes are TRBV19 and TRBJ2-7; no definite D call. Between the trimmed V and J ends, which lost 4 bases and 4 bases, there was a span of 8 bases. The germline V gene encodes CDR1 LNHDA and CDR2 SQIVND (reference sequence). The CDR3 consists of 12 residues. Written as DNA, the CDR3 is TGTGCCAGTAGTAACGAGCAGTACGAGCAGTACTTC. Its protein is CASSNEQYEQYF.

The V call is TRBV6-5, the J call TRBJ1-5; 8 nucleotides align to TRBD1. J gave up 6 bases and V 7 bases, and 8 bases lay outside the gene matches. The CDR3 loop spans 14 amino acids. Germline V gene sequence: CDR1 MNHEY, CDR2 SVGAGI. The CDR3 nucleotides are TGTGCCAGCACCCCCCAGGGGGCAGGTCAGCCCCAGCATTTT. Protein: CASTPQGAGQPQHF.

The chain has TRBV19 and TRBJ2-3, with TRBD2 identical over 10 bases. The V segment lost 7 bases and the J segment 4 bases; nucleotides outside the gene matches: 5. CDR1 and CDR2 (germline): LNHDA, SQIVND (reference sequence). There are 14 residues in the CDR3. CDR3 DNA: TGTGCCAGTAAGGACAGCGGGAGGGCAGATACGCAGTATTTT. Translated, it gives CASKDSGRADTQYF.

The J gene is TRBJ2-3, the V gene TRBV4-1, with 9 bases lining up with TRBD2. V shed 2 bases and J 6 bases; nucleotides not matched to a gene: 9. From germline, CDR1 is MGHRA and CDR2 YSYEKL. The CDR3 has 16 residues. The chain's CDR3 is CASSQPPGLASDTQYF. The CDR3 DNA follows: TGCGCCAGCAGCCAACCCCCGGGACTAGCATCGGATACGCAGTATTTT.

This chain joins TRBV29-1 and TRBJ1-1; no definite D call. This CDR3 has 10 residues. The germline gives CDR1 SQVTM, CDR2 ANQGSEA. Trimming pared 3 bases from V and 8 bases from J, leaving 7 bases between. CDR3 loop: CSVDRNEAFF. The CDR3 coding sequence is TGCAGCGTTGACAGGAACGAAGCTTTCTTT.

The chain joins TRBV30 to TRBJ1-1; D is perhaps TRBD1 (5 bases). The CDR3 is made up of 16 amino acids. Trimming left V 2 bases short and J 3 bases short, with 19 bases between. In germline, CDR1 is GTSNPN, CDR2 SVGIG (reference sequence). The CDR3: CAWSMKIGAGDTEAFF. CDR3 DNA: TGTGCCTGGAGTATGAAGATAGGGGCTGGGGACACTGAAGCTTTCTTT. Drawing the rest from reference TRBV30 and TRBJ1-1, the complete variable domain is SQTIHQWPATLVQPVGSPLSLECTVEGTSNPNLYWYRQAAGRGLQLLFYSVGIGQISSEVPQNLSASRPQDRQFILSSKKLLLSDSGFYLCAWSMKIGAGDTEAFFGQGTRLTVV.

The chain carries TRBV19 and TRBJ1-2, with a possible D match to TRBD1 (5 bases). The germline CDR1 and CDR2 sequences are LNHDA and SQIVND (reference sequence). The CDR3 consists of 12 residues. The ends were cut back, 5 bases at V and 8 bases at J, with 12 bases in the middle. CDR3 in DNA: TGTGCCAGTAGTGCCTCCCAGGGAGGCTACACCTTC. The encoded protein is CASSASQGGYTF.

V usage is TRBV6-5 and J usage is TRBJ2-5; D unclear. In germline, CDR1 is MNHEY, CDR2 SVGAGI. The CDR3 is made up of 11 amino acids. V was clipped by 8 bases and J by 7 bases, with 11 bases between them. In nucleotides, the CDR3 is TGTGCCAGCTCGATAGAAGGGACCCAGTACTTC. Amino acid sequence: CASSIEGTQYF.

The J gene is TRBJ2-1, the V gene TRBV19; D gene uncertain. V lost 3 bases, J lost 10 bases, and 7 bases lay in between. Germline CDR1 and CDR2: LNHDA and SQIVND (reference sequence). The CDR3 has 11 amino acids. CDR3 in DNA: TGTGCCAGTAGTATGGTAGCAGAGCAGTTCTTC. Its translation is CASSMVAEQFF.

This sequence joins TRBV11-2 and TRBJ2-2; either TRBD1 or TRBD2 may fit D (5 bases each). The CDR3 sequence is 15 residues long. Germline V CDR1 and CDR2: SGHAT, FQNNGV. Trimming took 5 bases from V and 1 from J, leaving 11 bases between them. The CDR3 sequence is CASSPGAVNTGELFF. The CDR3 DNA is TGTGCCAGCAGCCCCGGGGCAGTGAACACCGGGGAGCTGTTTTTT.

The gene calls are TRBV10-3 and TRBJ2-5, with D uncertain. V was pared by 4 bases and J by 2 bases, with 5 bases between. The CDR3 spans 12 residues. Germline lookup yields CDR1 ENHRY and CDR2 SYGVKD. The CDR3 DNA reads TGTGCCATCAGTGCTGAACAAGAGACCCAGTACTTC. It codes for CAISAEQETQYF.

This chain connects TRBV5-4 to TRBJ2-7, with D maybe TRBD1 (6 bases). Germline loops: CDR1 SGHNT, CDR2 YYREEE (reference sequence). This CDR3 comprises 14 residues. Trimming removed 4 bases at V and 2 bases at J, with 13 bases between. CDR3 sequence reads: CASSARQAPYEQYF. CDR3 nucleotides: TGTGCCAGCAGCGCGAGACAGGCTCCCTACGAGCAGTACTTC. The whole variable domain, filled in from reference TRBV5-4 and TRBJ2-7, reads ETGVTQSPTHLIKTRGQQVTLRCSSQSGHNTVSWYQQALGQGPQFIFQYYREEENGRGNFPPRFSGLQFPNYSSELNVNALELDDSALYLCASSARQAPYEQYFGPGTRLTVT.

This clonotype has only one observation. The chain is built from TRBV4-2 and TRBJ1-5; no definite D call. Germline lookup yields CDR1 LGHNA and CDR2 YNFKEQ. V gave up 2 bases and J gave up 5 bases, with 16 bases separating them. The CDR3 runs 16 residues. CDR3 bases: TGTGCCAGCAGCCAAAGGGCCGACACAAACTATCAGCCCCAGCATTTT. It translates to CASSQRADTNYQPQHF.

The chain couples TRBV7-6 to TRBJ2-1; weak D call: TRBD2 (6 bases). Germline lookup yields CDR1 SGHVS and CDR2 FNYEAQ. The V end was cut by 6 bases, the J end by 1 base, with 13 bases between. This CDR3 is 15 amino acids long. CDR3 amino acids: CASRPEGGSYNEQFF. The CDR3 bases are TGTGCCAGCAGGCCGGAGGGAGGATCCTACAATGAGCAGTTCTTC.

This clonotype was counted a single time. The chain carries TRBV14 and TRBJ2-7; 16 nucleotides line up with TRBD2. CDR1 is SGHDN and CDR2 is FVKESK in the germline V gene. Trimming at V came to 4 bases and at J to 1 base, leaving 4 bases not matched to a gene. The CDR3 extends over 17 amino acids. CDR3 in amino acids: CASSRGLAGGRSYEQYF. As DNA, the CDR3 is TGTGCCAGCAGCCGGGGACTAGCGGGAGGGAGGTCCTACGAGCAGTACTTC.

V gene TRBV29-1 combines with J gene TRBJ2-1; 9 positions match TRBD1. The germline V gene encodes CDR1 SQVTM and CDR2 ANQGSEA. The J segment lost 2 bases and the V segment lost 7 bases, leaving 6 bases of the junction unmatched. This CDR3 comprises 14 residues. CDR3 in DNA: TGCAGCGACACACAGGGGGCTCCCTACAATGAGCAGTTCTTC. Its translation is CSDTQGAPYNEQFF.

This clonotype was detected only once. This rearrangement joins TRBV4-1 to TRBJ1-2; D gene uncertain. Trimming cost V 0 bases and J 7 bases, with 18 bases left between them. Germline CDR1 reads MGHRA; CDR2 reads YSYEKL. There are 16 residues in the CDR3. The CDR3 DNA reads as TGCGCCAGCAGCCAAGAATGGGTCCCCCGCCGGGGTGGCTACACCTTC. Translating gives CASSQEWVPRRGGYTF.

Here the CDR3 DNA reads TGCAGCGTTCAGTCAGGGGGGTTGGTCACTGAAGCTTTCTTT. Its translation: CSVQSGGLVTEAFF. The rearrangement links TRBV29-1 to TRBJ1-1, with 7 bases that match TRBD1. The CDR3 spans 14 residues. V dropped 5 bases and J dropped 4; count of bases not matched to a gene: 10. Germline V gives CDR1 SQVTM, CDR2 ANQGSEA.

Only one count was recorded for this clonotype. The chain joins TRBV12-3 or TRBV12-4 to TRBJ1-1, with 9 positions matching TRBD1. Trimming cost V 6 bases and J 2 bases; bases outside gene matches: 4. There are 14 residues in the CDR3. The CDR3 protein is CASRGQGLNTEAFF. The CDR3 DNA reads TGTGCCAGCAGGGGACAGGGTTTAAACACTGAAGCTTTCTTT.

This chain's CDR3 is CASSLAETAFF. In DNA form, the CDR3 reads TGTGCCAGCAGCTTAGCGGAGACAGCTTTCTTT. The chain recombines TRBV7-9 with TRBJ1-1; D is uncertain. This CDR3 contains 11 residues. CDR1 and CDR2 (germline): SEHNR, FQNEAQ (reference sequence). V lost 0 bases and J lost 10, with 6 bases in between.

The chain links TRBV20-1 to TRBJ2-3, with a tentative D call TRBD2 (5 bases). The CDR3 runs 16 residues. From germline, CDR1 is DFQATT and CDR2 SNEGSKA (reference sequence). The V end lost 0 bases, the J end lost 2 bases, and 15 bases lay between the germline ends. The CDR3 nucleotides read TGCAGTGCTAGAGATCAATTAGCGCGCCCCACAGATACGCAGTATTTT. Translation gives CSARDQLARPTDTQYF.

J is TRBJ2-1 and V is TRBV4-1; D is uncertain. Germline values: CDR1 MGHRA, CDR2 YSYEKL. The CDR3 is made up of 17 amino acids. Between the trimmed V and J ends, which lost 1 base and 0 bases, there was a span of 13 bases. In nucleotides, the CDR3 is TGCGCCAGCAGCCAAGGGGGTTGGGAAAGCTCCTACAATGAGCAGTTCTTC. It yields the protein CASSQGGWESSYNEQFF.

The CDR3 sequence is CASSLEGGARDTQYF. Here the CDR3 DNA reads TGTGCCAGCAGCTTAGAAGGGGGGGCTCGGGATACGCAGTATTTT. The V gene is TRBV7-6, the J gene TRBJ2-3; possibly TRBD2 for D (7 bases). This CDR3 has 15 amino acids. Germline assignment: CDR1 SGHVS and CDR2 FNYEAQ. V lost 1 base, J lost 6 bases, and 14 bases lay in between. Variable domain in full (rest from reference TRBV7-6 and TRBJ2-3): GAGVSQSPRYKVTKRGQDVALRCDPISGHVSLYWYRQALGQGPEFLTYFNYEAQQDKSGLPNDRFSAERPEGSISTLTIQRTEQRDSAMYRCASSLEGGARDTQYFGPGTRLTVL.